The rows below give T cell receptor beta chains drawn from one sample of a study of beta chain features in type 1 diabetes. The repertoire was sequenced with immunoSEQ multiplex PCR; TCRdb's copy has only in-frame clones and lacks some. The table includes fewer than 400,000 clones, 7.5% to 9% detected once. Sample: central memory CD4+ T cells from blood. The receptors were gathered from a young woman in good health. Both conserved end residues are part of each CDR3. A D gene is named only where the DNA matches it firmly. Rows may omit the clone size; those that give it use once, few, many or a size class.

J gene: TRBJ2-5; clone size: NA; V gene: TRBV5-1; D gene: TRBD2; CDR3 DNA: TGCGCCAGCAGCTTGATGGCTAGCGGGTATGAGACCCAGTACTTC; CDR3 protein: CASSLMASGYETQYF
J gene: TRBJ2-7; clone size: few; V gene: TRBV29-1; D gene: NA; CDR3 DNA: TGCAGCGCCACGCCGGGGACTTCTCACTACGAGCAGTACTTC; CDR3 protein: CSATPGTSHYEQYF
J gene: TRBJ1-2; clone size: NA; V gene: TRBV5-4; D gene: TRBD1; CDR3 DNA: TGTGCCAGCAGCTGGGCTCCCGGGACAGGGATTAGCTACACCTTC; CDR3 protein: CASSWAPGTGISYTF
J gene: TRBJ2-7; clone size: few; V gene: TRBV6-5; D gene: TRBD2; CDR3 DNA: TGTGCCAGCAGTCTGACCGGGAGGGTTCCCGACGAGCAGTACTTC; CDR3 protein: CASSLTGRVPDEQYF
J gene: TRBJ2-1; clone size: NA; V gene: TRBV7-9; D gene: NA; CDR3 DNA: TGTGCCAGCAGCTTAGGAAGCGCAAGCTCCTACAATGAGCAGTTCTTC; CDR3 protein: CASSLGSASSYNEQFF
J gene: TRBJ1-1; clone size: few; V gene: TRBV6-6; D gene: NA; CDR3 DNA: TGTGCCAGCAGTTGGACCGACCGCTACACTGAAGCTTTCTTT; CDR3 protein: CASSWTDRYTEAFF
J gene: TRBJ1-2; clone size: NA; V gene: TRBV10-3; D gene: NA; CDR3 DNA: TGTGCCATCAGTGGATCGGACAGCCGCTCGGGCTACACCTTC; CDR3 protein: CAISGSDSRSGYTF
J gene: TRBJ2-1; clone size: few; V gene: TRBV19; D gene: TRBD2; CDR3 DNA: TGTGCCAGCTCTGGGGTTTCGGCGGGAGGGCACCGCGAGCAGTTCTTC; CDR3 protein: CASSGVSAGGHREQFF
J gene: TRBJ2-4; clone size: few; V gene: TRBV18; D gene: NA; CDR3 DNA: TGTGCCAGCTCACCGCGAGCACCAACGTCAGAAGCCAAAAACATTCAGTACTTC; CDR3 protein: CASSPRAPTSEAKNIQYF
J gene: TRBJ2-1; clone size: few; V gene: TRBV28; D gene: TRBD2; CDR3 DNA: TGTGCCAGCAGCGGGACTAGCGGGAGTGTTTCATATGAGCAGTTCTTC; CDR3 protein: CASSGTSGSVSYEQFF
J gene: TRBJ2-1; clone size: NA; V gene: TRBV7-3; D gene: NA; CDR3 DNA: TGTGCCAGCAGCCCTGTTCTGGGGGGTGAGCAGTTCTTC; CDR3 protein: CASSPVLGGEQFF
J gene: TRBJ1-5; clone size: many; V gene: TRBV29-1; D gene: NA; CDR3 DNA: TGCAGCAACGACAGCGAACTCAATCAGCCCCAGCATTTT; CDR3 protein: CSNDSELNQPQHF
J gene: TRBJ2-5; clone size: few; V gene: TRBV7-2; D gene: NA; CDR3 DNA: TGTGCCAGCAGTGATCGGGTACTTAAGTGGCAGTACTTC; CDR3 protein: CASSDRVLKWQYF
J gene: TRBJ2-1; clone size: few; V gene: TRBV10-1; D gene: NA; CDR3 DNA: TGCGCCAGCAGCGGAGACAGGAAGGATGAGCAGTTCTTC; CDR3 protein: CASSGDRKDEQFF
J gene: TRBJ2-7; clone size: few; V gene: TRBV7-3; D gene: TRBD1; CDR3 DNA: TGTGCCAGCAGCTTAACGTGGACAGGGGCCCTCTACGAGCAGTACTTC; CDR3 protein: CASSLTWTGALYEQYF
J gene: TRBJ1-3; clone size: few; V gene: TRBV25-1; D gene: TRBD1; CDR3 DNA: TGTGCCAGCAGTGAGGGGACAGGGGAAAACACCATATATTTT; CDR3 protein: CASSEGTGENTIYF
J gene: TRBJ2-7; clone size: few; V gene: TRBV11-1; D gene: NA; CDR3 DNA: TGTGCCAGCAGCTTACGACACAAGGGGGACGAGCAGTACTTC; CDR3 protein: CASSLRHKGDEQYF
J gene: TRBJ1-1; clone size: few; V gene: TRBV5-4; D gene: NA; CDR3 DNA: TGTGCCAGCAGCTTGGCACAGACCCCCACGGTGTCTTTCTTT; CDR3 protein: CASSLAQTPTVSFF